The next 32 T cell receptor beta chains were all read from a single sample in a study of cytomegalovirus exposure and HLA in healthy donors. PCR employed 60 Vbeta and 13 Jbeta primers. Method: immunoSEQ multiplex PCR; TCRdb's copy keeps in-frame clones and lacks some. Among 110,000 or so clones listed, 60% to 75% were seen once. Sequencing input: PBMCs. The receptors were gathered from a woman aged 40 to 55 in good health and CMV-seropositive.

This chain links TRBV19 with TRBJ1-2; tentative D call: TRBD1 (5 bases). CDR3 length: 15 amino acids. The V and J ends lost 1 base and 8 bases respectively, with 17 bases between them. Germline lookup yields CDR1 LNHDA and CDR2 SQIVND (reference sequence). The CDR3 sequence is CASSIAGQGSRGYTF. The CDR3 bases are TGTGCCAGTAGTATAGCGGGCCAGGGTTCTAGGGGCTACACCTTC. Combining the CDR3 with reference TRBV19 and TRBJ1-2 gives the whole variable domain DGGITQSPKYLFRKEGQNVTLSCEQNLNHDAMYWYRQDPGQGLRLIYYSQIVNDFQKGDIAEGYSVSREKKESFPLTVTSAQKNPTAFYLCASSIAGQGSRGYTFGSGTRLTVV.

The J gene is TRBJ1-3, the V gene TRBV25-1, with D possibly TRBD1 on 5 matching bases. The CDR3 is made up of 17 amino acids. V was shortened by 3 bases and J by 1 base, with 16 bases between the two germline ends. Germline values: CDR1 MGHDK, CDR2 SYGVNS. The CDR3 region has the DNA TGTGCCAGCAGTGACCGGATGGGGGGGAAGTCTGGAAACACCATATATTTT. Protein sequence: CASSDRMGGKSGNTIYF.

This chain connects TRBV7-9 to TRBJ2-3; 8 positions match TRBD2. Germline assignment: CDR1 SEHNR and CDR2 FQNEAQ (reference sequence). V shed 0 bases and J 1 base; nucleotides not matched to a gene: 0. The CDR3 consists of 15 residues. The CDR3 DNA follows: TGTGCCAGCAGCTTAGCGACTAGCGGCACAGATACGCAGTATTTT. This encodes CASSLATSGTDTQYF.

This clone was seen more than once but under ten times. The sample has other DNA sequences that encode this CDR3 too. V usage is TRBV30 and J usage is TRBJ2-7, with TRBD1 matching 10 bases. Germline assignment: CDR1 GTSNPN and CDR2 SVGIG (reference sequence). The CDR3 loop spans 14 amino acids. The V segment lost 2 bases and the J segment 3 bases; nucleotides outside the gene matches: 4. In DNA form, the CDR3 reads TGTGCCTGGAGTCCCGGGACAGGGGACTACGAGCAGTACTTC. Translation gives CAWSPGTGDYEQYF.

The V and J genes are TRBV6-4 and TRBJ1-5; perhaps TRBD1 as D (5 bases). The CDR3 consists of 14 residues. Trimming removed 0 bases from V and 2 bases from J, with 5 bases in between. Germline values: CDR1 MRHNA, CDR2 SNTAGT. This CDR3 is CASSDSGGNQPQHF. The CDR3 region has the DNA TGTGCCAGCAGTGACTCAGGGGGCAATCAGCCCCAGCATTTT.

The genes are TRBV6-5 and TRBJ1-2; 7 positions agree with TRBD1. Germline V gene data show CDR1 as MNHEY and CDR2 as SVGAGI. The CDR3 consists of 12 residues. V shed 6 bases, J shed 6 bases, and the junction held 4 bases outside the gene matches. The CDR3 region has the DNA TGTGCCAGCAGAAGGACAGGTGATGGCTACACCTTC. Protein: CASRRTGDGYTF.

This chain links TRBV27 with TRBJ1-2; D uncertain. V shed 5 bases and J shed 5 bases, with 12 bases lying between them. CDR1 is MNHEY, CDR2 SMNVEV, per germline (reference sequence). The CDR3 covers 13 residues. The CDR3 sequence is CASSAAARYGYTF. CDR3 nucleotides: TGTGCCAGCAGTGCAGCCGCCAGGTATGGCTACACCTTC.

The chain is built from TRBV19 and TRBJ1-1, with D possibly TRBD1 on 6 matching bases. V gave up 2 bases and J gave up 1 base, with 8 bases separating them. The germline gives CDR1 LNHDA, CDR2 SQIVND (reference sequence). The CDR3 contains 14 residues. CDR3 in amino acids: CASSIRGGNTEAFF. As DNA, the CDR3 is TGTGCCAGTAGTATAAGGGGGGGGAACACTGAAGCTTTCTTT. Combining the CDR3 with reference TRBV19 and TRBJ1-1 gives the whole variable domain DGGITQSPKYLFRKEGQNVTLSCEQNLNHDAMYWYRQDPGQGLRLIYYSQIVNDFQKGDIAEGYSVSREKKESFPLTVTSAQKNPTAFYLCASSIRGGNTEAFFGQGTRLTVV.

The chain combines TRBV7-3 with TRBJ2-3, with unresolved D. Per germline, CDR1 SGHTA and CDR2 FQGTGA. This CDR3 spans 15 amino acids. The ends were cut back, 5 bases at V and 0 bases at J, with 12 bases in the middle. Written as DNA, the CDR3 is TGTGCCAGCAGCCCACTTCCAGGTAGCACAGATACGCAGTATTTT. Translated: CASSPLPGSTDTQYF.

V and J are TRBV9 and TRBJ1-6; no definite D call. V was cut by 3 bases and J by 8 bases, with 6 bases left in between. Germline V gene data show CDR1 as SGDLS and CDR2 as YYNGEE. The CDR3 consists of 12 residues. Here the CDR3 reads CASSGGDSPLHF. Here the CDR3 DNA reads TGTGCCAGCAGCGGGGGAGATTCACCCCTCCACTTT.

Here the CDR3 reads CASSIFRTDTEAFF. CDR3 coding DNA: TGTGCCAGCAGTATCTTTCGGACAGACACTGAAGCTTTCTTT. The chain employs TRBV7-2 and TRBJ1-1; D is perhaps TRBD1 (6 bases). This CDR3 has 14 amino acids. V lost 6 bases and J lost 3, with 14 bases in between. Germline V gene data show CDR1 as SGHTA and CDR2 as FQGNSA.

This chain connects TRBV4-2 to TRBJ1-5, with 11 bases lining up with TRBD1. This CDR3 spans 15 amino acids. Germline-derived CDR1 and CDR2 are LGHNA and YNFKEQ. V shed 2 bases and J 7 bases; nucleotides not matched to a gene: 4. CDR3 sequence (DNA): TGTGCCAGCAGCCAACGGACAGGGGGCGAACAGCCCCAGCATTTT. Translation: CASSQRTGGEQPQHF.

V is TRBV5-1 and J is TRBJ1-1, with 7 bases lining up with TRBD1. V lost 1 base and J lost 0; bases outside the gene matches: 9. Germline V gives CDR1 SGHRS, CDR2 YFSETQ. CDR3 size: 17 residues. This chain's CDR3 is CASSLSYRGEVNTEAFF. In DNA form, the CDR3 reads TGCGCCAGCAGCTTGTCTTACAGGGGAGAGGTGAACACTGAAGCTTTCTTT.

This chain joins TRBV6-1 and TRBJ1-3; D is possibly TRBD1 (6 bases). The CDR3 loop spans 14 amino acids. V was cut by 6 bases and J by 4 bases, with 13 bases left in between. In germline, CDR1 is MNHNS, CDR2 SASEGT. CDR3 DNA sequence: TGTGCCAGCAGCGTCCAAGGGACAGGAAACACCATATATTTT. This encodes CASSVQGTGNTIYF.

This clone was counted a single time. The CDR3: CASTGTVSTDTQYF. For the CDR3, the DNA is TGCGCCAGCACCGGGACAGTTAGCACAGATACGCAGTATTTT. V is TRBV5-1 and J is TRBJ2-3; 7 bases agree with TRBD1. The length of the CDR3 is 14 residues. From germline, CDR1 is SGHRS and CDR2 YFSETQ. After removal of 6 bases from V and 0 bases from J, the junction contained 4 bases not matched to a gene.

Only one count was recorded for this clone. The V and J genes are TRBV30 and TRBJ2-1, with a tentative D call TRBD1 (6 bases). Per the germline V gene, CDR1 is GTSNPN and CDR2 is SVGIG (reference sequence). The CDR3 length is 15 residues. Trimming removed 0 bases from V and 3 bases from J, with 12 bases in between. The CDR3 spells CAWSVRQGLYNEQFF. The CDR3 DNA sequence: TGTGCCTGGAGTGTACGGCAGGGGCTCTACAATGAGCAGTTCTTC.

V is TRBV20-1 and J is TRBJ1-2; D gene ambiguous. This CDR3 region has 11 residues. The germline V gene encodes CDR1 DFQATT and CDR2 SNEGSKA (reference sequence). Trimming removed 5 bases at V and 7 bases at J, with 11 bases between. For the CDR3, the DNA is TGCAGTGCTCCCCCTCGAGGTGGCTACACCTTC. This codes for CSAPPRGGYTF.

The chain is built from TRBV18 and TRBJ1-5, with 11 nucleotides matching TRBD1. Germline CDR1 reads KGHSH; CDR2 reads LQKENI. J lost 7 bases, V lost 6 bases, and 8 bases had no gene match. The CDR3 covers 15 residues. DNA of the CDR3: TGTGCCAGCTCCCAGGGACAGGGGGATGAACAGCCCCAGCATTTT. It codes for CASSQGQGDEQPQHF.

The CDR3 is CASSPTVSSYEQYF. CDR3 DNA: TGTGCCAGCAGCCCCACCGTTAGCTCCTACGAGCAGTACTTC. The chain links TRBV7-3 to TRBJ2-7, with unresolved D. Deletions cut 5 bases from V and 0 bases from J, with 11 bases between. Germline V gene sequence: CDR1 SGHTA, CDR2 FQGTGA. The length of the CDR3 is 14 residues. The variable domain in full, completed from reference TRBV7-3 and TRBJ2-7, reads GAGVSQTPSNKVTEKGKYVELRCDPISGHTALYWYRQSLGQGPEFLIYFQGTGAADDSGLPNDRFFAVRPEGSVSTLKIQRTERGDSAVYLCASSPTVSSYEQYFGPGTRLTVT.

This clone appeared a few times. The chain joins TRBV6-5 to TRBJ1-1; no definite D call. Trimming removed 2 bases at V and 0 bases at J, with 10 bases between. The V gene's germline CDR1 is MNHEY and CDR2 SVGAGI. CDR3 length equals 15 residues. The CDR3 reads CASSYTTSMNTEAFF. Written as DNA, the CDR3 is TGTGCCAGCAGTTACACGACAAGCATGAACACTGAAGCTTTCTTT.

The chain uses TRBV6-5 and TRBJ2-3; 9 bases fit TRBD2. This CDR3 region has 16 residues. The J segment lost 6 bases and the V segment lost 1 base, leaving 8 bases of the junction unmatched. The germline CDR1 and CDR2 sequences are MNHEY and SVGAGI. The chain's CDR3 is CASSYFDLGLADTQYF. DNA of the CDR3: TGTGCCAGCAGTTACTTCGATTTGGGACTAGCTGATACGCAGTATTTT.

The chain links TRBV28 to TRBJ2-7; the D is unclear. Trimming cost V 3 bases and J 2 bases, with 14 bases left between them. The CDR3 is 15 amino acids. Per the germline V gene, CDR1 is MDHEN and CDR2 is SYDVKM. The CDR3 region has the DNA TGTGCCAGCAGTTTTGAGCACCCAAGCGCCTACGAGCAGTACTTC. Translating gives CASSFEHPSAYEQYF.

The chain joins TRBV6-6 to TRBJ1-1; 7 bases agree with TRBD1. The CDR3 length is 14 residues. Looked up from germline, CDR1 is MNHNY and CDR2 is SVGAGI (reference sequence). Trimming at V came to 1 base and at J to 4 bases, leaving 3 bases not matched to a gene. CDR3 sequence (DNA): TGTGCCAGCAGTTACTGGGACAGCCTCACTGAAGCTTTCTTT. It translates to CASSYWDSLTEAFF.

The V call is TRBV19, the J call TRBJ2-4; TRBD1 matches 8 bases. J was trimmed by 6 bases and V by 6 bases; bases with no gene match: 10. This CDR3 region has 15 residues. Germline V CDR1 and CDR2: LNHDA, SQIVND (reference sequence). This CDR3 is CASSRDRTPSNIQYF. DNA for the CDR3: TGTGCCAGTAGCCGGGACAGGACCCCCTCAAACATTCAGTACTTC.

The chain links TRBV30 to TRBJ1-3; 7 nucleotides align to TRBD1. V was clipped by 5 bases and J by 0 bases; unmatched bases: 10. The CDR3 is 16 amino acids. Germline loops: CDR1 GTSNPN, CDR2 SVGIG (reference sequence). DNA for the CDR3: TGTGCCTGGGCCGGGCTCGGGACAGACTCTGGAAACACCATATATTTT. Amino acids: CAWAGLGTDSGNTIYF.

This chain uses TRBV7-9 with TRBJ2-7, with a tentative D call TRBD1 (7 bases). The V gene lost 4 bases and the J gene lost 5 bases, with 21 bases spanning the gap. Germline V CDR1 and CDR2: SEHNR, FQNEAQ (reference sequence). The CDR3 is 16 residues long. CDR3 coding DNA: TGTGCCAGCAGCTCACAATCGGGACAGCGGGCCCACGAGCAGTACTTC. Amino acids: CASSSQSGQRAHEQYF.

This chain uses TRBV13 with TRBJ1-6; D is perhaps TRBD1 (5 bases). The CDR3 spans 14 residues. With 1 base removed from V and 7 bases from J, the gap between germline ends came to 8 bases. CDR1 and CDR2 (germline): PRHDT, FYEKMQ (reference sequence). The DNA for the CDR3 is TGTGCCAGCAGCTTAGCAGGGAAGAATTCACCCCTCCACTTT. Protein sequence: CASSLAGKNSPLHF.

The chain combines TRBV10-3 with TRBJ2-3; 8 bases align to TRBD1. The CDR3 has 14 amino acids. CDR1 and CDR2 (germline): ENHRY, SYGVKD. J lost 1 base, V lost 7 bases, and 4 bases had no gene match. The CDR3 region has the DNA TGTGCCATCACCCCGGGACAGGGCACAGATACGCAGTATTTT. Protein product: CAITPGQGTDTQYF.

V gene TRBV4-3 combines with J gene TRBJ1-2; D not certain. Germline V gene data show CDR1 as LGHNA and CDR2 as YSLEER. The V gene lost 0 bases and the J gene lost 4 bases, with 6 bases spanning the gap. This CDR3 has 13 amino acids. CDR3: CASSQDPGYGYTF. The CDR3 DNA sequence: TGCGCCAGCAGCCAAGACCCGGGCTATGGCTACACCTTC.

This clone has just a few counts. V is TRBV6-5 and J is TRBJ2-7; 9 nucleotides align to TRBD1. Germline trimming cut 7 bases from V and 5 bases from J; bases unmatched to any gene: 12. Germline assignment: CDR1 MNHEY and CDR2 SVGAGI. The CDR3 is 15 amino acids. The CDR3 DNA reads TGTGCCAGCACTCCCGCCGGGACAGGGCGGGACGAGCAGTACTTC. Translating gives CASTPAGTGRDEQYF.

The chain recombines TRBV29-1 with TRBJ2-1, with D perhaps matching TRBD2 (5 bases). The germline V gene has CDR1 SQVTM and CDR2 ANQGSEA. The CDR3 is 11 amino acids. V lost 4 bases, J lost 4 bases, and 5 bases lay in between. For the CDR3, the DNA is TGCAGCGTTGCGGGGTACAATGAGCAGTTCTTC. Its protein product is CSVAGYNEQFF.

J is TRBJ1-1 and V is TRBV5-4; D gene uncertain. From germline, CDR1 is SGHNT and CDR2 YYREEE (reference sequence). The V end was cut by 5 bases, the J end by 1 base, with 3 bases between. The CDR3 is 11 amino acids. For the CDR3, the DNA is TGTGCCAGCAGTCGGAACACTGAAGCTTTCTTT. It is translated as CASSRNTEAFF.